A single sample gave rise to the 16 T cell receptor beta chains below, sequenced in a study of post-analysis software for immune sequencing data. Study-level findings and limits: Roughly five TRBV segments were more frequent in patients than controls; TRBV5-6, TRBV5-1 and TRBV20-1 belonged to this group.

Prepared TCR beta cDNA libraries contained unique molecular identifiers. TCRdb ran MiXCR on the PCR reads and lists one entry per CDR3 protein. The data show roughly 400,000 distinct CDR3 sequences, with about 40% seen just once and around 8% held by the top ten. Their specific antigens are unknown. The sample consisted of blood. The source is a girl between 2 and 10 years old with multiple sclerosis.

The V gene is TRBV6-6, the J gene TRBJ2-3; 9 nucleotides line up with TRBD1. The germline CDR1 and CDR2 sequences are MNHNY and SVGAGI (reference sequence). J gave up 10 bases and V 5 bases, and 7 bases lay outside the gene matches. The length of the CDR3 is 13 residues. The CDR3 loop is CASSGQGMLPQYF. In DNA, the CDR3 is TGTGCCAGCAGTGGACAGGGGATGCTTCCGCAGTATTTT.

The V and J genes are TRBV5-1 and TRBJ2-5; 12 nucleotides match TRBD2. The germline V gene has CDR1 SGHRS and CDR2 YFSETQ. Germline trimming cut 7 bases from V and 5 bases from J; bases unmatched to any gene: 6. The CDR3 loop spans 14 amino acids. The CDR3 nucleotides are TGCGCCAGCCAGACTAGCGGGAGCTGGGAGACCCAGTACTTC. It codes for CASQTSGSWETQYF.

The sample holds a few counts of this clonotype. CDR3 DNA sequence: TGCGCCAGCAGCTTGGAAGGCGGGGCGGGAAGGACGCAGTATTTT. Its translation is CASSLEGGAGRTQYF. The rearrangement uses TRBV5-1 and TRBJ2-3; perhaps TRBD2 as D (6 bases). Germline V CDR1 and CDR2: SGHRS, YFSETQ. Trimming cost V 0 bases and J 9 bases, with 17 bases left between them. The CDR3 spans 15 residues.

CDR3 in DNA: TGCAGCGTTGGTGTTAGCGGGAGGGCGGCGTACATTCAGTACTTC. It specifies CSVGVSGRAAYIQYF. The gene calls are TRBV29-1 and TRBJ2-4; 11 nucleotides line up with TRBD2. CDR1 and CDR2 (germline): SQVTM, ANQGSEA. After removal of 4 bases from V and 8 bases from J, the junction contained 10 bases not matched to a gene. The CDR3 spans 15 residues. The full variable domain, in which reference TRBV29-1 and TRBJ2-4 provide the parts outside the CDR3, is SAVISQKPSRDICQRGTSLTIQCQVDSQVTMMFWYRQQPGQSLTLIATANQGSEATYESGFVIDKFPISRPNLTFSTLTVSNMSPEDSSIYLCSVGVSGRAAYIQYFGAGTRLSVL.

This sequence joins TRBV10-3 and TRBJ2-7; TRBD2 is a possible D gene (5 bases). The ends were cut back, 3 bases at V and 5 bases at J, with 8 bases in the middle. The CDR3 contains 12 residues. CDR1 is ENHRY, CDR2 SYGVKD, per germline. CDR3: CAISDQADEQYF. In DNA, the CDR3 is TGTGCCATCAGTGATCAAGCGGACGAGCAGTACTTC.

V gene TRBV29-1 combines with J gene TRBJ1-1, with 7 bases that match TRBD1. This CDR3 spans 14 amino acids. Germline V gene data show CDR1 as SQVTM and CDR2 as ANQGSEA. The V and J ends lost 0 bases and 6 bases, in that order; junction bases with no gene match: 7. The CDR3 DNA follows: TGCAGCGTTGAAGATCTTACAGGGGACTCTGAAGCTTTCTTT. Its translation is CSVEDLTGDSEAFF. Using reference TRBV29-1 and TRBJ1-1 for the parts outside the CDR3, the full variable domain is SAVISQKPSRDICQRGTSLTIQCQVDSQVTMMFWYRQQPGQSLTLIATANQGSEATYESGFVIDKFPISRPNLTFSTLTVSNMSPEDSSIYLCSVEDLTGDSEAFFGQGTRLTVV.

This clonotype was detected a few times. The chain links TRBV6-2 or TRBV6-3 to TRBJ1-2; D is uncertain. The V end was cut by 2 bases, the J end by 7 bases, with 17 bases between. The CDR3 is 15 residues long. Germline V gene lookup returns CDR1 MNHEY and CDR2 SVGEGT. The chain's CDR3 is CASSYPGFFVGGYTF. CDR3 DNA sequence: TGTGCCAGCAGTTACCCGGGGTTCTTCGTTGGTGGCTACACCTTC.

The rearrangement links TRBV5-6 to TRBJ2-7; no clear D gene. Germline loops: CDR1 SGHDT, CDR2 YYEEEE. The CDR3 is 13 residues long. The V end lost 2 bases, the J end lost 2 bases, and 8 bases lay between the germline ends. This CDR3 is CASSFNIAYEQYF. CDR3 DNA sequence: TGTGCCAGCAGCTTTAATATCGCCTACGAGCAGTACTTC.

The sample holds a few counts of this clonotype. The chain recombines TRBV6-1 with TRBJ1-4; D remains ambiguous. V was cut by 6 bases and J by 5 bases, with 10 bases left in between. The germline V gene has CDR1 MNHNS and CDR2 SASEGT. CDR3 length equals 13 residues. The CDR3 region is CASSSAGNEKLFF. CDR3 DNA sequence: TGTGCCAGCAGCAGCGCGGGGAATGAAAAACTGTTTTTT.

This clonotype has more than one count but fewer than ten. The genes are TRBV4-2 and TRBJ2-7, with TRBD2 matching 12 bases. V lost 4 bases to trimming and J lost 3 bases; unmatched junction nucleotides: 4. The CDR3 covers 15 residues. Per the germline V gene, CDR1 is LGHNA and CDR2 is YNFKEQ. CDR3: CASSPGTSGLYEQYF. DNA for the CDR3: TGTGCCAGCAGCCCCGGGACTAGCGGGCTCTACGAGCAGTACTTC.

This clonotype was detected only a few times. The chain links TRBV7-6 to TRBJ2-7, with TRBD2 as a possible D gene (6 bases). The ends were cut back, 7 bases at V and 5 bases at J, with 21 bases in the middle. Germline assignment: CDR1 SGHVS and CDR2 FNYEAQ. This CDR3 is 15 amino acids long. CDR3 in amino acids: CASTPMGGQKNEQYF. The CDR3 DNA is TGTGCCAGCACCCCAATGGGGGGTCAGAAAAACGAGCAGTACTTC.

The chain combines TRBV6-6 with TRBJ2-1, with D possibly matching TRBD2 (5 bases). Trimming removed 8 bases at V and 6 bases at J, with 14 bases between. The germline gives CDR1 MNHNY, CDR2 SVGAGI (reference sequence). The CDR3 consists of 13 residues. CDR3: CASRQAVGNEQFF. The DNA for the CDR3 is TGTGCCAGCCGCCAAGCGGTTGGCAATGAGCAGTTCTTC.

The gene calls are TRBV28 and TRBJ2-7; D may be TRBD1 (5 bases). V gave up 3 bases and J gave up 1 base, with 16 bases separating them. There are 16 residues in the CDR3. Germline values: CDR1 MDHEN, CDR2 SYDVKM. CDR3 DNA sequence: TGTGCCAGCAGTTTCCCACAGGAGTTGGGATCCTACGAGCAGTACTTC. Its protein product is CASSFPQELGSYEQYF.

The chain has TRBV6-5 and TRBJ1-1; unclear D gene. Germline values: CDR1 MNHEY, CDR2 SVGAGI. Trimming shortened V by 7 bases and J by 1 base, and 13 bases separated the two germline ends. The CDR3 runs to 14 residues. The CDR3 bases are TGTGCCAGCACCGACTTATTTTCGAACACTGAAGCTTTCTTT. This encodes CASTDLFSNTEAFF.

The rearrangement links TRBV6-5 to TRBJ2-7; 9 bases line up with TRBD2. The CDR3 is 14 residues long. From germline, CDR1 is MNHEY and CDR2 SVGAGI. Trimming took 5 bases from V and 7 from J; bases not matched to a gene: 9. Here the CDR3 DNA reads TGTGCCAGCAGTCTTAGCGGGGGTCCCAATGAGCAGTACTTC. It specifies CASSLSGGPNEQYF.

The chain employs TRBV5-8 and TRBJ2-7; D is undetermined. The J call may not be correct, given that the DNA end is closer to TRBJ2-5. The length of the CDR3 is 13 residues. Germline values: CDR1 SGHTS, CDR2 YDEGEE. The CDR3 nucleotides read TGTGCCAGCAGCTTTTGGGGTTCAGAGACCCAGTACTTC. This codes for CASSFWGSETQYF.